These T cell receptor beta chains were read from a single sample in a study of T cell repertoires in cytomegalovirus infection. Which antigens these TCRs recognize remains unknown. Using its own MiXCR run on the reads, TCRdb lists one record per CDR3 protein. The top ten clones hold about an eighth of a sample with some 920,000 distinct CDR3 sequences, approximately 31% of them seen once. The material was cultured CD8+ T cells from PBMCs, obtained from culture after CMV antigen stimulation. Receptors originate from a human donor in good health (CMV status not recorded). Some clones in this sample may be carry-over from other donors' samples. The CDR3 runs from the conserved cysteine through the conserved F or W. A D gene is named only where the DNA matches it firmly. Clone size is shown for a subset of rows, as once, few, many or a class of expanded clone.

D gene	V gene	clone size	J gene	CDR3 protein	CDR3 DNA
.	TRBV7-8	many	TRBJ2-1	CASGPGPGGRRYEQFF	TGTGCCAGCGGCCCCGGACCTGGAGGACGGAGGTATGAGCAGTTCTTC
TRBD1	TRBV6-8	.	TRBJ1-6	CASSYGDRDNSPLHF	TGTGCCAGCAGTTACGGGGACAGAGACAATTCACCCCTCCACTTT
.	TRBV4-3	.	TRBJ1-1	CAATRGGGTEAFF	TGCGCCGCAACCCGGGGTGGGGGCACTGAAGCTTTCTTT
TRBD2	TRBV10-3	many	TRBJ2-1	CAISESTSGVGEQFF	TGTGCCATCAGTGAGTCAACTAGCGGGGTGGGTGAGCAGTTCTTC
TRBD1	TRBV6-5	.	TRBJ2-7	CASNPTGISYEQYF	TGTGCCAGCAACCCGACAGGGATCTCCTACGAGCAGTACTTC
.	TRBV20-1	.	TRBJ2-3	CSARDALTDTQYF	TGCAGTGCTAGAGATGCCCTCACAGATACGCAGTATTTT
TRBD2	TRBV27	.	TRBJ2-5	CASSLSGGGLLKETQYF	TGTGCCAGCAGTTTATCCGGGGGGGGACTCTTAAAAGAGACCCAGTACTTC
.	TRBV9	.	TRBJ1-5	CASSNKPGHVVNQPQHF	TGTGCCAGCAGCAACAAGCCGGGACACGTAGTGAATCAGCCCCAGCATTTT
.	TRBV5-4	.	TRBJ2-1	CASSHPRDGSYNEQFF	TGTGCCAGCAGCCATCCTCGGGACGGTTCCTACAATGAGCAGTTCTTC
.	TRBV7-8	.	TRBJ1-1	CASSFHLGMNTEAFF	TGTGCCAGCAGCTTTCACCTGGGGATGAACACTGAAGCTTTCTTT
.	TRBV7-8	many	TRBJ1-6	CASSGRGSNSPLHF	TGTGCCAGCAGCGGCAGAGGAAGTAATTCACCCCTCCACTTT
TRBD2	TRBV7-6	.	TRBJ2-5	CASSLEAETSGEETQYF	TGTGCCAGCAGCTTAGAGGCGGAGACTAGCGGGGAAGAGACCCAGTACTTC
TRBD2	TRBV6-1	.	TRBJ2-3	CASSEAGAGVGTDTQYF	TGTGCCAGCAGTGAAGCGGGAGCGGGGGTGGGGACAGATACGCAGTATTTT
.	TRBV27	.	TRBJ1-1	CASSGHGLNTEAFF	TGTGCCAGCAGTGGTCATGGATTGAACACTGAAGCTTTCTTT
TRBD1	TRBV12-5	many	TRBJ2-5	CASGLWTGGGETQYF	TGTGCTAGTGGTTTGTGGACAGGGGGCGGGGAGACCCAGTACTTC
.	TRBV20-1	.	TRBJ1-1	CSASYGPWDTEAFF	TGCAGTGCTAGTTACGGACCGTGGGACACTGAAGCTTTCTTT
.	TRBV12-3/TRBV12-4	many	TRBJ1-5	CASSRHLSNQPQHF	TGTGCCAGCAGCCGACACCTTAGCAATCAGCCCCAGCATTTT
TRBD2	TRBV7-8	many	TRBJ2-1	CASSRRAGTYNEQFF	TGTGCCAGCAGCAGGAGAGCGGGAACTTACAATGAGCAGTTCTTC
.	TRBV27	.	TRBJ2-7	CASRPYSRQMGYEQYF	TGTGCCAGCAGACCTTACTCGAGACAGATGGGGTACGAGCAGTACTTC
TRBD1	TRBV18	few	TRBJ2-7	CASSRTGFYEQYF	TGTGCCAGCTCACGGACAGGGTTCTACGAGCAGTACTTC
TRBD1	TRBV7-9	.	TRBJ1-3	CASSSGQGLRVSGNTIYF	TGTGCCAGCAGCTCTGGACAGGGTCTAAGGGTCTCTGGAAACACCATATATTTT
.	TRBV7-8	.	TRBJ1-1	CASSIRDEVTTEAFF	TGTGCCAGCAGCATCCGGGACGAAGTAACCACTGAAGCTTTCTTT
.	TRBV4-1	.	TRBJ2-1	CASSLWSRGYSYNEQFF	TGCGCCAGCAGCCTTTGGAGTAGGGGGTACTCCTACAATGAGCAGTTCTTC
.	TRBV10-3	few	TRBJ1-1	CAISDGVTEAFF	TGTGCCATCAGTGACGGGGTCACTGAAGCTTTCTTT
TRBD2	TRBV7-8	.	TRBJ2-3	CASSRDVRRTSVSDTQYF	TGTGCCAGCAGCCGAGACGTCCGTCGGACTAGTGTTTCGGATACGCAGTATTTT
TRBD1	TRBV7-8	many	TRBJ1-4	CASSIDRGRPNEKLFF	TGTGCCAGCAGCATCGACAGGGGGCGACCAAATGAAAAACTGTTTTTT
TRBD1	TRBV2	few	TRBJ1-5	CASSADRGYEPQHF	TGTGCCAGCAGTGCGGACAGGGGATACGAGCCCCAGCATTTT
.	TRBV7-2	.	TRBJ2-3	CASSLYPRAGTVTDTQYF	TGTGCCAGCAGCTTATACCCCAGGGCGGGGACCGTCACAGATACGCAGTATTTT
.	TRBV6-1	.	TRBJ1-3	CASSDWAGNTIYF	TGTGCCAGCAGTGACTGGGCTGGAAACACCATATATTTT
TRBD2	TRBV7-6	.	TRBJ2-2	CASRAGTSGGARTGELFF	TGTGCCAGCAGGGCCGGGACTAGCGGGGGGGCCCGGACCGGGGAGCTGTTTTTT
.	TRBV9	few	TRBJ1-2	CASSVGAQGGYTF	TGTGCCAGCAGCGTAGGGGCCCAAGGTGGCTACACCTTC
.	TRBV9	.	TRBJ2-1	CASSVPSGNEQFF	TGTGCCAGCAGCGTCCCATCAGGCAATGAGCAGTTCTTC
.	TRBV7-9	.	TRBJ2-2	CASSLGKPELFF	TGTGCCAGCAGCTTAGGAAAACCGGAGCTGTTTTTT
.	TRBV9	.	TRBJ2-3	CASSVDGDTDTQYF	TGTGCCAGCAGCGTAGATGGGGACACAGATACGCAGTATTTT
.	TRBV7-8	many	TRBJ1-5	CASSEKYMGNQPQHF	TGTGCCAGCAGCGAAAAGTATATGGGAAATCAGCCCCAGCATTTT
.	TRBV4-1	few	TRBJ1-6	CASSQVAAGAGSPLHF	TGCGCCAGCAGCCAAGTAGCGGCAGGGGCAGGATCACCCCTCCACTTT
.	TRBV5-5	.	TRBJ1-1	CASSFWGLGEAFF	TGTGCCAGCAGCTTCTGGGGGCTGGGTGAAGCTTTCTTT
TRBD2	TRBV7-9	.	TRBJ2-5	CASSLLAGNQETQYF	TGTGCCAGCAGCCTCCTAGCGGGGAACCAAGAGACCCAGTACTTC
TRBD1	TRBV27	.	TRBJ2-1	CASSSPRTGNPNEQFF	TGTGCCAGCAGTTCCCCCCGGACAGGGAATCCTAATGAGCAGTTCTTC
.	TRBV19	.	TRBJ2-2	CASLQVAGELFF	TGTGCCAGCCTACAGGTCGCAGGAGAGCTGTTTTTT
.	TRBV5-4	few	TRBJ1-1	CASSEQGWSEAFF	TGTGCCAGCAGCGAACAGGGTTGGAGTGAAGCTTTCTTT